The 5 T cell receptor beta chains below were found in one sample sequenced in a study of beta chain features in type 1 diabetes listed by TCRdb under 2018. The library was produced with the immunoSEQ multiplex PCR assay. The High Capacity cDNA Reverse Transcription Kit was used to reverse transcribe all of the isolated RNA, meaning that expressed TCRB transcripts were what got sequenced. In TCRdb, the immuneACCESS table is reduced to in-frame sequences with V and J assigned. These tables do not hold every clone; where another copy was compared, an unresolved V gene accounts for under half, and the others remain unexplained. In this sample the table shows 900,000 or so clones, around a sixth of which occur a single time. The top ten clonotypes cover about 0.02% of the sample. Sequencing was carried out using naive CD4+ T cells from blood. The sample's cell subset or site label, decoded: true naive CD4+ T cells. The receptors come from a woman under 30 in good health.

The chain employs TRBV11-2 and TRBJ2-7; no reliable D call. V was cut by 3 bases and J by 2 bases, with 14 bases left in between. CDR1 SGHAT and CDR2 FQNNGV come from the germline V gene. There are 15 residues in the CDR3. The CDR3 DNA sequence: TGTGCCAGCAGCTTCAGGCGGCAGACTCCCTACGAGCAGTACTTC. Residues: CASSFRRQTPYEQYF.

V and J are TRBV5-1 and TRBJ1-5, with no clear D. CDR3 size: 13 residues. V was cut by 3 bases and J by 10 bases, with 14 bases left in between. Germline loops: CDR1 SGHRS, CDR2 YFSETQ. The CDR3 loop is CASSWTGGRPQHF. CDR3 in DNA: TGCGCCAGCAGCTGGACGGGAGGACGACCCCAGCATTTT.

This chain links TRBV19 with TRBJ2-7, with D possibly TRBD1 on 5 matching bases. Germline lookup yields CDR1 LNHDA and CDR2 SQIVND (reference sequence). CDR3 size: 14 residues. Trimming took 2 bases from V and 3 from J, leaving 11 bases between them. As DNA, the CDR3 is TGTGCCAGTAGTATAACAGGAGACCACTACGAGCAGTACTTC. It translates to CASSITGDHYEQYF.

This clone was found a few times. CDR3 in DNA: TGTGCCAGTAGTGCCCTAGCGGGCCAAGAGACCCAGTACTTC. Protein sequence: CASSALAGQETQYF. The chain has TRBV19 and TRBJ2-5; 8 bases line up with TRBD2. Germline V lookup: CDR1 LNHDA, CDR2 SQIVND (reference sequence). This CDR3 spans 14 amino acids. V lost 5 bases and J lost 1; bases outside the gene matches: 3.

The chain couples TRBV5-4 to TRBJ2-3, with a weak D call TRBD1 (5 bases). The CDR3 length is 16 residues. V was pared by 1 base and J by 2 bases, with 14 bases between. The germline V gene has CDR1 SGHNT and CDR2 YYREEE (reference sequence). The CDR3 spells CASSLKTGRVTDTQYF. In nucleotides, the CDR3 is TGTGCCAGCAGCTTGAAAACGGGCAGGGTCACAGATACGCAGTATTTT.